Listed below are T cell receptor beta chains from one sample, sequenced in a study of cytomegalovirus exposure and HLA in healthy donors. This table comes from immunoSEQ multiplex PCR, and its TCRdb copy is limited to in-frame clones, with some not included. The table has fewer than 200,000 clones, under 90% seen once; the top ten hold roughly 1.5%. Sequencing was done on a sample of PBMCs. These receptors were obtained from a male donor in good health and CMV-seronegative. The CDR3 runs from the conserved cysteine through the conserved F or W. The D gene is left open where the match is weak. Expanded clones get a size class; other rows say once, few or many, or leave the size out.

CDR3 protein: CASSVGWGVVYGYTF
CDR3 DNA: TGTGCCAGCAGCGTAGGTTGGGGGGTAGTCTATGGCTACACCTTC
D gene: -
clone size: -
J gene: TRBJ1-2
V gene: TRBV9

CDR3 protein: CASSPRGGDEQYF
CDR3 DNA: TGTGCCAGCTCACCACGGGGCGGGGACGAGCAGTACTTC
D gene: -
clone size: -
J gene: TRBJ2-7
V gene: TRBV18

CDR3 protein: CSSPGDEQFF
CDR3 DNA: TGCAGCTCCCCCGGTGATGAGCAGTTCTTC
D gene: -
clone size: -
J gene: TRBJ2-1
V gene: TRBV29-1

CDR3 protein: CASSYSTSSYNEQFF
CDR3 DNA: TGTGCCAGCAGTTACTCAACCAGCTCCTACAATGAGCAGTTCTTC
D gene: -
clone size: -
J gene: TRBJ2-1
V gene: TRBV6-5

CDR3 protein: CASSASQGAGKNIQYF
CDR3 DNA: TGTGCCAGCAGTGCGTCACAGGGGGCTGGCAAAAACATTCAGTACTTC
D gene: TRBD1
clone size: -
J gene: TRBJ2-4
V gene: TRBV28

CDR3 protein: CASSWDGLSGRGTEAFF
CDR3 DNA: TGTGCCAGCAGTTGGGATGGACTGTCCGGGAGGGGCACTGAAGCTTTCTTT
D gene: -
clone size: few
J gene: TRBJ1-1
V gene: TRBV27

CDR3 protein: CASSLGGRFAYNEQFF
CDR3 DNA: TGCGCCAGCAGCTTAGGCGGGAGGTTTGCCTACAATGAGCAGTTCTTC
D gene: TRBD2
clone size: -
J gene: TRBJ2-1
V gene: TRBV5-1

CDR3 protein: CASSPGQGTDTQYF
CDR3 DNA: TGCGCCAGCAGCCCAGGACAGGGCACAGATACGCAGTATTTT
D gene: TRBD1
clone size: -
J gene: TRBJ2-3
V gene: TRBV5-1

CDR3 protein: CASSLRGWETQYF
CDR3 DNA: TGTGCCAGCAGCCTTAGGGGTTGGGAGACCCAGTACTTC
D gene: -
clone size: once
J gene: TRBJ2-5
V gene: TRBV28

CDR3 protein: CATSRGGQGGGNYGYTF
CDR3 DNA: TGTGCCACCAGCAGAGGGGGGCAGGGCGGCGGGAACTATGGCTACACCTTC
D gene: -
clone size: -
J gene: TRBJ1-2
V gene: TRBV15

CDR3 protein: CASSLARGGGVPDTQYF
CDR3 DNA: TGTGCCAGCAGCTTAGCCCGGGGCGGGGGGGTGCCAGATACGCAGTATTTT
D gene: TRBD2
clone size: -
J gene: TRBJ2-3
V gene: TRBV11-2

CDR3 protein: CASRSGTEAFF
CDR3 DNA: TGTGCCAGCAGGTCCGGGACAGAAGCTTTCTTT
D gene: -
clone size: -
J gene: TRBJ1-1
V gene: TRBV7-3

CDR3 protein: CASSRESRINIQYF
CDR3 DNA: TGTGCCAGCAGCAGGGAATCGAGGATTAACATTCAGTACTTC
D gene: -
clone size: -
J gene: TRBJ2-4
V gene: TRBV27

CDR3 protein: CASSPRLREAYEQYF
CDR3 DNA: TGTGCCAGCAGTCCCCGATTGCGGGAGGCCTACGAGCAGTACTTC
D gene: TRBD2
clone size: -
J gene: TRBJ2-7
V gene: TRBV28

CDR3 protein: CASTPGRELFF
CDR3 DNA: TGTGCCAGCACCCCCGGGAGGGAGCTGTTTTTT
D gene: -
clone size: once
J gene: TRBJ2-2
V gene: TRBV11-2

CDR3 protein: CASSFGGSNTEAFF
CDR3 DNA: TGCGCCAGCAGCTTTGGGGGGTCTAACACTGAAGCTTTCTTT
D gene: -
clone size: -
J gene: TRBJ1-1
V gene: TRBV5-1

CDR3 protein: CASSTGRDSRSYEQYF
CDR3 DNA: TGTGCCAGCAGTACGGGCCGGGACAGTCGATCCTACGAGCAGTACTTC
D gene: TRBD1
clone size: few
J gene: TRBJ2-7
V gene: TRBV28

CDR3 protein: CASNILAGGMAGELFF
CDR3 DNA: TGTGCCAGCAACATACTAGCGGGGGGCATGGCCGGGGAGCTGTTTTTT
D gene: TRBD2
clone size: -
J gene: TRBJ2-2
V gene: TRBV27

CDR3 protein: CASSPLGTNPGSSGNTIYF
CDR3 DNA: TGTGCCAGCAGCCCGTTAGGGACAAACCCGGGAAGCTCTGGAAACACCATATATTTT
D gene: -
clone size: -
J gene: TRBJ1-3
V gene: TRBV7-8

CDR3 protein: CASSQLAGSAYEQYF
CDR3 DNA: TGTGCCAGCAGTCAACTAGCGGGGAGTGCCTACGAGCAGTACTTC
D gene: TRBD2
clone size: -
J gene: TRBJ2-7
V gene: TRBV5-5

CDR3 protein: CGSSLSSRGHYTDTQYF
CDR3 DNA: TGTGGCAGCAGTTTATCCAGTCGTGGCCATTACACAGATACGCAGTATTTT
D gene: -
clone size: -
J gene: TRBJ2-3
V gene: TRBV27

CDR3 protein: CASSPQLAVKHSGANVLTF
CDR3 DNA: TGTGCCAGCAGCCCGCAATTGGCAGTAAAACACTCTGGGGCCAACGTCCTGACTTTC
D gene: -
clone size: -
J gene: TRBJ2-6
V gene: TRBV9

CDR3 protein: CASSSSGWQFF
CDR3 DNA: TGCGCCAGCAGCTCTAGCGGCTGGCAGTTCTTC
D gene: TRBD2
clone size: -
J gene: TRBJ2-1
V gene: TRBV10-2

CDR3 protein: CSAKGPLSSYNEQFF
CDR3 DNA: TGCAGCGCAAAGGGGCCTCTGAGCTCCTACAATGAGCAGTTCTTC
D gene: -
clone size: few
J gene: TRBJ2-1
V gene: TRBV29-1

CDR3 protein: CASSSDSSYEQYF
CDR3 DNA: TGTGCCAGCAGTTCGGACAGCTCCTACGAGCAGTACTTC
D gene: -
clone size: -
J gene: TRBJ2-7
V gene: TRBV7-9

CDR3 protein: CASGQKGGGGTEKLFF
CDR3 DNA: TGTGCCAGCGGACAAAAGGGCGGGGGGGGAACCGAAAAACTGTTTTTT
D gene: -
clone size: few
J gene: TRBJ1-4
V gene: TRBV25-1

CDR3 protein: CASSRGGGQSSPLHF
CDR3 DNA: TGTGCCAGCAGCCGAGGGGGGGGGCAGAGTTCACCCCTCCACTTT
D gene: -
clone size: -
J gene: TRBJ1-6
V gene: TRBV5-6

CDR3 protein: CASSQSPGQGDSPLHF
CDR3 DNA: TGCGCCAGCAGCCAATCGCCGGGACAGGGAGATTCACCCCTCCACTTT
D gene: TRBD1
clone size: -
J gene: TRBJ1-6
V gene: TRBV4-3

CDR3 protein: CATRQGAGNYGYTF
CDR3 DNA: TGTGCTACACGACAGGGGGCGGGTAACTATGGCTACACCTTC
D gene: TRBD1
clone size: -
J gene: TRBJ1-2
V gene: TRBV6-5

CDR3 protein: CASSLPKIATRTGSPSGANVLTF
CDR3 DNA: TGTGCCAGCAGTTTACCCAAAATTGCTACGAGAACAGGGTCCCCCTCTGGGGCCAACGTCCTGACTTTC
D gene: -
clone size: few
J gene: TRBJ2-6
V gene: TRBV28

CDR3 protein: CASSSGGGYTF
CDR3 DNA: TGTGCCAGCAGCTCAGGGGGTGGCTACACCTTC
D gene: TRBD1
clone size: once
J gene: TRBJ1-2
V gene: TRBV7-3

CDR3 protein: CASSPSGAGNQPQHF
CDR3 DNA: TGTGCCAGCAGTCCTAGCGGGGCAGGCAATCAGCCCCAGCATTTT
D gene: -
clone size: -
J gene: TRBJ1-5
V gene: TRBV28

CDR3 protein: CASSTGTGDSYEQYF
CDR3 DNA: TGTGCCAGCAGCACCGGGACAGGCGACTCCTACGAGCAGTACTTC
D gene: TRBD1
clone size: few
J gene: TRBJ2-7
V gene: TRBV7-9